The clone carrying this TCR beta chain was recorded only once. The data belong to a study of blood T cell repertoires in COVID-19. Sequencing was performed with immunoSEQ multiplex PCR; in TCRdb, only in-frame clones are kept and a portion is missing. Among under 130,000 clones, 89% were seen once, and the ten largest hold 3% to 4.5%. CDR3 length: 13 amino acids. Germline V gene sequence: CDR1 WNHNN, CDR2 SYGVQD (reference sequence). With V trimmed by 9 bases and J by 1 base, 4 bases remained unmatched. Sequencing input: peripheral blood. The clonotype comes from a woman in her sixties or seventies with acute or convalescent COVID-19. This chain uses TRBV10-1 with TRBJ2-5; 8 bases agree with TRBD2. CDR3 DNA: TGCGCCAGTACTACTAGCGGCCAAGAGACCCAGTACTTC. It specifies CASTTSGQETQYF.